Listed here are 27 T cell receptor beta chains from one sample, sequenced in a study of metastatic and nonmetastatic thyroid tumors (dated by TCRdb to about 2020). Before undergoing thyroid surgery, none of the patients had been given any kind of treatment. Libraries were made using PCR. The listed sequencing device is Illumina HiSeq 4000. Clones were called with MiXCR by TCRdb after fastp trimmed the public reads at Q25, and only in-frame beta chains were retained. A total of 14,000 or so clones appear in this sample, 25% to 30% of them only once. 3% to 5% of the sample belongs to the ten largest clones. The sequenced sample consisted of blood. The source of these receptors is a female donor with papillary thyroid cancer or a benign thyroid nodule (not recorded which). Some clones in this sample may be carry-over from other donors' samples.

This clone was detected ten times or more. A read error may be the cause here, since a much bigger clone is one base away. At the DNA level, this CDR3 is encoded by other sequences in the same sample as well. The chain uses TRBV7-9 and TRBJ1-4; a possible D gene is TRBD1 (6 bases). This CDR3 spans 16 amino acids. Germline V CDR1 and CDR2: SEHNR, FQNEAQ (reference sequence). V was cut by 3 bases and J by 5 bases, with 16 bases left in between. The CDR3 sequence: CASSLGANTGNEKLFF. Here the CDR3 DNA reads TGTGCCAGCAGCTTGGGGGCTAACACAGGAAATGAAAAACTGTTTTTT.

The rearrangement links TRBV11-2 to TRBJ2-5; 10 positions match TRBD2. CDR1 and CDR2 (germline): SGHAT, FQNNGV. The CDR3 consists of 18 residues. The CDR3 DNA reads as TGTGCGCGCAGCTTCACTAGCGGGATGGCCCGATTGGGAGAGACCCAGTACTTC. Translation gives CARSFTSGMARLGETQYF.

In this sample, this clone is medium-sized. The chain combines TRBV6-1 with TRBJ1-1, with TRBD1 matching 8 bases. V shed 4 bases and J 4 bases; nucleotides not matched to a gene: 2. Germline-derived CDR1 and CDR2 are MNHNS and SASEGT. The CDR3 is 13 amino acids. The CDR3 DNA reads as TGTGCCAGCAGTGCGGACAGGGCCACTGAAGCTTTCTTT. Translation gives CASSADRATEAFF.

This chain connects TRBV12-3 or TRBV12-4 to TRBJ1-1, with D perhaps TRBD1 (5 bases). This CDR3 is built from 13 residues. V lost 4 bases, J lost 11 bases, and 17 bases lay in between. CDR3 sequence (DNA): TGTGCCAGCAGTTCTGGGGGGAAGATTGATGCTTTCTTT. It specifies CASSSGGKIDAFF.

The genes are TRBV11-2 and TRBJ2-7; D not certain. Germline lookup yields CDR1 SGHAT and CDR2 FQNNGV. The CDR3 length is 13 residues. Trimming took off 1 base at V and 3 bases at J, with 7 bases between the two ends. This CDR3 reads CASSLGIVYEQYF. As DNA, the CDR3 is TGTGCCAGCAGCTTAGGGATCGTCTACGAGCAGTACTTC.

This rearrangement joins TRBV20-1 to TRBJ2-1; 9 positions agree with TRBD2. The junction had 9 bases not matched to a gene; V was cut back by 1 base and J by 2 bases. The CDR3 loop spans 17 amino acids. The germline CDR1 and CDR2 sequences are DFQATT and SNEGSKA (reference sequence). The CDR3 DNA is TGCAGTGCTAGAGGGGGTAGCGGGAGAAAGGCCTACAATGAGCAGTTCTTC. Translating gives CSARGGSGRKAYNEQFF.

The chain employs TRBV10-3 and TRBJ1-1, with 9 nucleotides matching TRBD1. Germline CDR1 and CDR2: ENHRY and SYGVKD. V shed 5 bases, J shed 0 bases, and the junction held 4 bases outside the gene matches. This CDR3 comprises 15 residues. DNA of the CDR3: TGTGCCATCAGTCCCGGGACAGGGCTGAACACTGAAGCTTTCTTT. The encoded protein is CAISPGTGLNTEAFF.

This clone is labeled as medium-sized. Other DNA sequences of this sample code for an identical CDR3. The V and J genes are TRBV12-3 or TRBV12-4 and TRBJ1-5; a weak D match, TRBD1 (6 bases). V lost 5 bases, J lost 7 bases, and 9 bases lay in between. The CDR3 contains 12 residues. In DNA form, the CDR3 reads TGTGCCAGCAGTCGGGACATCCAGCCCCAGCATTTT. Protein: CASSRDIQPQHF.

This clone is classed as medium-sized. One end of the junction does not line up with germline, which may come from a read error. This sequence joins TRBV10-1 and TRBJ1-2, with D unclear. CDR3 length: 13 amino acids. CDR1 is WNHNN, CDR2 SYGVQD, per germline (reference sequence). CDR3 sequence: CASTEARGYGYTF. CDR3 coding DNA: TGCGCCAGCACTGAGGCCCGGGGTTATGGCTACACCTTC.

This clone is judged medium-sized. The CDR3 spells CSAREELAGVRETQYF. The DNA for the CDR3 is TGCAGTGCTAGAGAAGAACTAGCGGGAGTGAGAGAGACCCAGTACTTC. The J gene is TRBJ2-5, the V gene TRBV20-1; 11 nucleotides align to TRBD2. V lost 0 bases, J lost 4 bases, and 7 bases stayed unmatched. This CDR3 comprises 16 residues. Germline V gene data show CDR1 as DFQATT and CDR2 as SNEGSKA (reference sequence).

The chain links TRBV19 to TRBJ2-7; D perhaps matches TRBD2 (6 bases). The CDR3 extends over 14 amino acids. Trimming pared 3 bases from V and 3 bases from J, leaving 12 bases between. Germline CDR1 LNHDA, CDR2 SQIVND (reference sequence). The DNA for the CDR3 is TGTGCCAGTAGTATTTCGGGACTGGACTACGAGCAGTACTTC. Translated, it gives CASSISGLDYEQYF.

V gene TRBV12-3 or TRBV12-4 combines with J gene TRBJ2-2; D assignment may be TRBD1 or TRBD2 (6 bases each). The V end lost 6 bases, the J end lost 3 bases, and 8 bases lay between the germline ends. The CDR3 has 13 residues. The CDR3 bases are TGTGCCAGCAGACGGGGGCACACCGGGGAGCTGTTTTTT. Translated: CASRRGHTGELFF.

Concerning this clone: The junction departs from germline at one end; a sequencing error may be responsible. V usage is TRBV12-3 or TRBV12-4 and J usage is TRBJ2-7; D not certain. There are 15 residues in the CDR3. CDR3 DNA: TGTGCCAGCAGTTTTATGCTGGTCACCTCCTACGATCAGTACTTC. Residues: CASSFMLVTSYDQYF.

The chain uses TRBV11-3 and TRBJ1-1; D remains unclear. CDR1 SGHNT and CDR2 YENEEA come from the germline V gene. The CDR3 is 13 residues long. Trimming took 1 base from V and 4 from J, leaving 7 bases between them. DNA of the CDR3: TGTGCCAGCAGCTTAGGGCCGGGCACTGAAGCTTTCTTT. Protein product: CASSLGPGTEAFF.

This clone is termed medium-sized. The V and J genes are TRBV11-2 and TRBJ2-1, with TRBD1 identical over 8 bases. The ends lost 5 bases at V and 4 bases at J; junction bases unmatched: 7. This CDR3 contains 15 residues. Germline-derived CDR1 and CDR2 are SGHAT and FQNNGV. The CDR3 DNA follows: TGTGCCAGCAGCGCCGGGACAGGCTCTTACAATGAGCAGTTCTTC. Its protein is CASSAGTGSYNEQFF.

This clone was picked up many times. The gene calls are TRBV5-6 and TRBJ2-1; 14 bases fit TRBD2. The CDR3 has 15 amino acids. Germline-derived CDR1 and CDR2 are SGHDT and YYEEEE. The V gene end was trimmed by 4 bases and the J gene end by 10 bases; junction bases not matched to a gene: 7. The CDR3, as DNA: TGTGCCAGCAGCCTTGGGACTAGCGGGGGCCTGGAGCAGTTCTTC. It encodes CASSLGTSGGLEQFF.

There are a few counts of this clone. Other DNA sequences in the same sample also yield this CDR3. V usage is TRBV6-2 or TRBV6-3 and J usage is TRBJ1-2, with TRBD1 matching 7 bases. There are 13 residues in the CDR3. The ends lost 9 bases at V and 0 bases at J; junction bases unmatched: 4. Germline V CDR1 and CDR2: MNHEY, SVGEGT. The CDR3 DNA is TGTGCCAGTCGGACAGGCGCTAACTATGGCTACACCTTC. Its protein product is CASRTGANYGYTF.

In its sample, this clone was seen a few times. The rearrangement joins TRBV12-3 or TRBV12-4 to TRBJ2-2, with 7 bases identical to TRBD2. V was pared by 3 bases and J by 11 bases, with 9 bases of the junction left unmatched. The CDR3 covers 14 residues. DNA of the CDR3: TGTGCCAGCAGTTTGCGGGGGACCAGGTTCGAGCTGTTTTTT. This gives the protein CASSLRGTRFELFF.

This clone is medium-sized (0.01 to 0.1%) within its sample. The chain carries TRBV10-2 and TRBJ2-7, with a possible D match to TRBD2 (6 bases). CDR3 length: 14 amino acids. V was trimmed by 8 bases and J by 6 bases, leaving 20 bases between them. Germline CDR1 is WSHSY and CDR2 is SAAADI. The CDR3 protein is CASWSPVGLLEQYF. In DNA form, the CDR3 reads TGCGCCAGCTGGTCCCCCGTGGGACTTCTCGAGCAGTACTTC.

This clone was counted at least ten times. Just one base apart from a much larger clone, this may be a read error. The V and J genes are TRBV11-2 and TRBJ2-7; TRBD2 matches at 9 bases. The CDR3 sequence is 15 residues long. Looked up from germline, CDR1 is SGHAT and CDR2 is FQNNGV. The CDR3 spells CASSLSGGLSYDQYF. The CDR3 region has the DNA TGTGCCAGCAGCTTAAGCGGGGGGCTCTCCTACGATCAGTACTTC.

In its sample, this clone is medium-sized. The rearrangement uses TRBV20-1 and TRBJ2-7; 12 bases map to TRBD1. CDR1 is DFQATT and CDR2 is SNEGSKA in the germline V gene (reference sequence). Trimming removed 3 bases from V and 7 bases from J; junction bases left unmatched: 10. The CDR3 contains 15 residues. CDR3 amino acids: CSASGTGGKAREQYF. In nucleotides, the CDR3 is TGCAGTGCTAGCGGGACAGGGGGCAAGGCGAGAGAGCAGTACTTC.

The V and J genes are TRBV20-1 and TRBJ2-1; 12 bases fit TRBD2. The CDR3 has 15 amino acids. Germline CDR1 is DFQATT and CDR2 is SNEGSKA (reference sequence). The V segment lost 5 bases and the J segment 3 bases; nucleotides outside the gene matches: 5. This chain's CDR3 is CSAGRLAGDYNEQFF. Here the CDR3 DNA reads TGCAGTGCTGGGAGACTAGCGGGGGACTACAATGAGCAGTTCTTC.

By frequency in the sample, this clone is medium-sized. Other nucleotide sequences from this sample produce the same CDR3. The chain employs TRBV7-8 and TRBJ2-7, with unresolved D. The CDR3 has 11 residues. Germline V gives CDR1 SGHVS, CDR2 FQNEAQ. The ends were cut back, 2 bases at V and 1 base at J, with 0 bases in the middle. The CDR3 sequence: CASSLSYEQYF. The CDR3, as DNA: TGTGCCAGCAGCTTATCCTACGAGCAGTACTTC.

The sample holds many counts of this clone. J is TRBJ2-1 and V is TRBV6-6; D might be TRBD1 (5 bases). CDR1 and CDR2 from the germline V gene are MNHNY and SVGAGI (reference sequence). CDR3 length equals 18 residues. The V gene lost 1 base and the J gene lost 0 bases, with 16 bases spanning the gap. CDR3 nucleotide sequence: TGTGCCAGCAGTTACTTTGGGTGGGGCCGCCGCTCCTACAATGAGCAGTTCTTC. Its protein product is CASSYFGWGRRSYNEQFF.

This clone was counted ten times or more. The genes are TRBV29-1 and TRBJ2-1, with D hard to call. The ends were cut back, 7 bases at V and 4 bases at J, with 17 bases in the middle. The CDR3 contains 14 residues. CDR1 SQVTM and CDR2 ANQGSEA come from the germline V gene. The CDR3 here is CSANRRGLYNEQFF. The CDR3 DNA sequence: TGCAGCGCAAACCGACGAGGTTTATACAATGAGCAGTTCTTC.

Points on this clone: A junction end diverges from the germline sequence, so it may reflect a read error. The gene calls are TRBV5-1 and TRBJ2-5, with 8 bases fitting TRBD1. This CDR3 is 15 amino acids long. CDR1 is SGHRS and CDR2 is YFSETQ in the germline V gene. As DNA, the CDR3 is TGCGCCAACAGCTTGGACGATTGGACAGGGCGGACCCAGTACTTC. Encoded protein: CANSLDDWTGRTQYF. Supplemented by reference TRBV5-1 and TRBJ2-5, the full variable domain reads KAGVTQTPRYLIKTRGQQVTLSCSPISGHRSVSWYQQTPGQGLQFLFEYFSETQRNKGNFPGRFSGRQFSNSRSEMNVSTLELGDSALYLCANSLDDWTGRTQYFGPGTRLLVL.

In its sample, this clone ranks as medium-sized (0.01 to 0.1%). The chain links TRBV30 to TRBJ2-7; TRBD2 matches 10 bases. Unmatched junction bases numbered 3, after V lost 2 bases and J lost 5 bases. The germline V gene has CDR1 GTSNPN and CDR2 SVGIG (reference sequence). The CDR3 is 13 residues long. CDR3 DNA sequence: TGTGCCTGGAGTTTCCTAGCGGGAGACGAGCAGTACTTC. This translates into CAWSFLAGDEQYF.